These 15 T cell receptor beta chains share one sample of origin, sequenced in a study of Ad26.COV2.S vaccination and SARS-CoV-2 variants. Sample treatment: roughly 18 received Ad26.COV2.S at low or high dose, single or two shots; five or six received placebo; per-sample allocation not given. Sampling occurred on day 63 after the first vaccine or placebo injection. Sequencing was performed with immunoSEQ multiplex PCR; in TCRdb, only in-frame clones are kept and a portion is missing. The sample gives under 550,000 clones, 85% to 90% of which show up once; around 3.6% is in the top ten. Source: peripheral blood, taken in a trial of Ad26.COV2.S vaccine versus placebo. These receptors came from a person between 18 and 59 years old who received the Ad26.COV2.S COVID-19 vaccine or a placebo.

The rearrangement uses TRBV19 and TRBJ2-7; D is unclear. The V gene's germline CDR1 is LNHDA and CDR2 SQIVND (reference sequence). The CDR3 has 14 amino acids. Trimming took off 1 base at V and 5 bases at J, with 12 bases between the two ends. CDR3 nucleotides: TGTGCCAGTAGTATAGGGGCTCCCCCAGACGAGCAGTACTTC. Residues: CASSIGAPPDEQYF.

This rearrangement joins TRBV3-1 (or the pseudogene TRBV3-2) to TRBJ1-2; D not certain. V lost 1 base and J lost 8, with 14 bases in between. The CDR3 runs 14 residues. CDR1 LGHDT and CDR2 YNNKEL come from the germline V gene (reference sequence). CDR3 DNA: TGTGCCAGCAGCCAAGTTTGCAGTTTTAAGGGCTACACCTTC. This translates into CASSQVCSFKGYTF.

The chain uses TRBV27 and TRBJ2-1; 8 bases align to TRBD2. Germline lookup yields CDR1 MNHEY and CDR2 SMNVEV (reference sequence). The CDR3 is 15 residues long. The J segment lost 8 bases and the V segment lost 3 bases, leaving 9 bases of the junction unmatched. CDR3 protein: CASSFRRGVGHEQFF. CDR3 DNA sequence: TGTGCCAGCAGTTTCAGGCGGGGGGTTGGACATGAGCAGTTCTTC.

The V gene is TRBV6-5, the J gene TRBJ2-7; tentative D call: TRBD1 (6 bases). Trimming took off 0 bases at V and 9 bases at J, with 12 bases between the two ends. In germline, CDR1 is MNHEY, CDR2 SVGAGI. The CDR3 has 13 residues. The CDR3 DNA follows: TGTGCCAGCAGTTACTCGTTACAGGGTGTGCAGTACTTC. Protein: CASSYSLQGVQYF.

The chain recombines TRBV29-1 with TRBJ2-7, with D perhaps TRBD2 (5 bases). V dropped 7 bases and J dropped 3 bases, with 16 bases sitting between them. Per the germline V gene, CDR1 is SQVTM and CDR2 is ANQGSEA. The CDR3 spans 13 residues. Here the CDR3 DNA reads TGCAGCGCTTCGGAGGACGGGATCTACGAGCAGTACTTC. Protein product: CSASEDGIYEQYF.

The chain has TRBV11-2 and TRBJ1-4; unclear D gene. Trimming pared 1 base from V and 7 bases from J, leaving 13 bases between. Germline CDR1 reads SGHAT; CDR2 reads FQNNGV. The CDR3 covers 15 residues. The CDR3 coding sequence is TGTGCCAGCAGCTTAGGCGGCAGCCCTACTGAAAAACTGTTTTTT. Its protein is CASSLGGSPTEKLFF.

The V call is TRBV5-6, the J call TRBJ2-2, with unresolved D. The CDR3 is made up of 13 amino acids. Trimming took 4 bases from V and 1 from J, leaving 5 bases between them. Germline loops: CDR1 SGHDT, CDR2 YYEEEE. The CDR3 loop reads CASSHRNTGELFF. DNA for the CDR3: TGTGCCAGCAGCCACAGGAACACCGGGGAGCTGTTTTTT.

The V call is TRBV5-1, the J call TRBJ2-7; tentatively, D is TRBD2 (5 bases). V was trimmed by 4 bases and J by 3 bases, leaving 17 bases between them. Germline-derived CDR1 and CDR2 are SGHRS and YFSETQ. This CDR3 has 15 amino acids. CDR3 sequence: CASSRGPQPDYEQYF. In DNA, the CDR3 is TGCGCCAGCAGCCGAGGGCCACAGCCTGACTACGAGCAGTACTTC. Full variable domain (remainder filled in from reference TRBV5-1 and TRBJ2-7): KAGVTQTPRYLIKTRGQQVTLSCSPISGHRSVSWYQQTPGQGLQFLFEYFSETQRNKGNFPGRFSGRQFSNSRSEMNVSTLELGDSALYLCASSRGPQPDYEQYFGPGTRLTVT.

The chain joins TRBV2 to TRBJ1-2; no reliable D call. This CDR3 region has 12 residues. Germline lookup yields CDR1 SNHLY and CDR2 FYNNEI. The V and J ends lost 8 bases and 7 bases respectively, with 14 bases between them. The CDR3: CASVLEIGGYTF. In DNA, the CDR3 is TGTGCCAGCGTTCTTGAGATTGGTGGCTACACCTTC.

The V call is TRBV5-1, the J call TRBJ2-5, with D unresolved. Deletions cut 0 bases from V and 1 base from J, with 7 bases between. This CDR3 is built from 14 residues. Germline V gives CDR1 SGHRS, CDR2 YFSETQ. CDR3: CASSLGSAQETQYF. The CDR3 nucleotides read TGCGCCAGCAGCTTGGGGTCAGCCCAAGAGACCCAGTACTTC. The full variable domain, with the rest looked up from reference TRBV5-1 and TRBJ2-5, is KAGVTQTPRYLIKTRGQQVTLSCSPISGHRSVSWYQQTPGQGLQFLFEYFSETQRNKGNFPGRFSGRQFSNSRSEMNVSTLELGDSALYLCASSLGSAQETQYFGPGTRLLVL.

This sequence joins TRBV5-1 and TRBJ2-5; TRBD2 aligns across 13 bases. Germline V gene lookup returns CDR1 SGHRS and CDR2 YFSETQ. The CDR3 runs to 16 residues. V shed 1 base, J shed 4 bases, and the junction held 4 bases outside the gene matches. CDR3 residues: CASSLTSGGVGETQYF. The CDR3 DNA reads as TGCGCCAGCAGCTTGACTAGCGGGGGGGTCGGAGAGACCCAGTACTTC.

This clone was seen once. The chain is built from TRBV27 and TRBJ1-2, with D possibly TRBD1 on 5 matching bases. This CDR3 has 15 residues. V lost 3 bases to trimming and J lost 6 bases, with 17 bases between them. Per germline, CDR1 MNHEY and CDR2 SMNVEV (reference sequence). CDR3 loop: CASSLAGANYDGYTF. Written as DNA, the CDR3 is TGTGCCAGCAGTTTGGCCGGGGCCAACTATGATGGCTACACCTTC.

The chain joins TRBV4-2 to TRBJ2-1; D is possibly TRBD2 (6 bases). The CDR3 is made up of 15 amino acids. V dropped 3 bases and J dropped 5 bases, with 14 bases sitting between them. From germline, CDR1 is LGHNA and CDR2 YNFKEQ. CDR3 sequence reads: CASSHPGLSHNEQFF. CDR3 in DNA: TGTGCCAGCAGCCATCCGGGACTTTCCCACAATGAGCAGTTCTTC.

The J gene is TRBJ1-5, the V gene TRBV29-1, with D tentatively TRBD1 (5 bases). V shed 7 bases and J shed 8 bases, with 18 bases lying between them. Germline values: CDR1 SQVTM, CDR2 ANQGSEA. The CDR3 is 13 residues long. The CDR3 DNA reads TGCAGCGCTGACCCAGGGACGGGGGAGCCCCAGCATTTT. Translation: CSADPGTGEPQHF.

In DNA form, the CDR3 reads TGTGCCAGCAGTTACGGTTTTGGCTCGAACACCGGGGAGCTGTTTTTT. Translated: CASSYGFGSNTGELFF. The rearrangement uses TRBV6-5 and TRBJ2-2, with unresolved D. Germline CDR1 reads MNHEY; CDR2 reads SVGAGI. The CDR3 spans 16 residues. V was trimmed by 2 bases and J by 0 bases, leaving 10 bases between them.